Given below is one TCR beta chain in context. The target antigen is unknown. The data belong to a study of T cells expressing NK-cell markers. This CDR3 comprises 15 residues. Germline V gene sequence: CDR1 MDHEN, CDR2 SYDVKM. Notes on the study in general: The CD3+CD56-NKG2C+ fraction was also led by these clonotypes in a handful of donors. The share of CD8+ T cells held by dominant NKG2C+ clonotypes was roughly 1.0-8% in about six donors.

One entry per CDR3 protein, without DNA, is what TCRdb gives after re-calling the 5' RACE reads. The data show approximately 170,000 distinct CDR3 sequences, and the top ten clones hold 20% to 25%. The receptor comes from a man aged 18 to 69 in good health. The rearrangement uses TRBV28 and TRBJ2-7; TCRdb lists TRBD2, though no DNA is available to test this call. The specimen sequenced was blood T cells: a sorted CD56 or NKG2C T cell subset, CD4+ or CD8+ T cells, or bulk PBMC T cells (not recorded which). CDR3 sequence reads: CASSERTAASYEQYF.